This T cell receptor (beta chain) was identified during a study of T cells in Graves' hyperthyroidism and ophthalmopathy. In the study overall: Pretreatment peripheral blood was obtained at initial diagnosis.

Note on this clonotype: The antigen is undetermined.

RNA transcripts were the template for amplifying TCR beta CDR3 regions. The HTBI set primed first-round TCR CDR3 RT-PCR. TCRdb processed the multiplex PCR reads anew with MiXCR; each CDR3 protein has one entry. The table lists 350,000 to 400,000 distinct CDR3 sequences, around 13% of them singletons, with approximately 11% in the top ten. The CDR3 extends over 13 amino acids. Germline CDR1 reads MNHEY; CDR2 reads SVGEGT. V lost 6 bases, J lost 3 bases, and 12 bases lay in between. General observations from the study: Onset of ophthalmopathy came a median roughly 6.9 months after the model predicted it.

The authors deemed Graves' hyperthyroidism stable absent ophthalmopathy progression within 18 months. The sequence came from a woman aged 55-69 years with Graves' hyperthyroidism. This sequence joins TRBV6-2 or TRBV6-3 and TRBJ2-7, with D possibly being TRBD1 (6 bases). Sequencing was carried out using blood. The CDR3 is CASSRTGNYEQYF. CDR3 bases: TGTGCCAGCAGCAGAACAGGGAACTACGAGCAGTACTTC.